The rows below give T cell receptor beta chains drawn from one sample of a study of blood T cell repertoires in COVID-19. Assay: immunoSEQ multiplex PCR; the TCRdb copy retains only in-frame clones and omits some. The sample shows about 190,000 clones, roughly 88% of them seen only once. The sample comprised peripheral blood. The receptors were sampled from a woman aged 35 to 49 who had recovered from COVID-19. The CDR3 runs from the conserved cysteine through the conserved F or W. D genes are given only for firm matches. Some rows have no size entry. The others give once, few or many, or a class for an expanded clone.

size: -
length: 15
J: TRBJ2-2
V: TRBV4-2
D: -
CDR3: CASSQAGGGSRELFF
DNA: TGTGCCAGCAGCCAAGCTGGGGGCGGGAGTCGGGAGCTGTTTTTT

size: -
length: 16
J: TRBJ2-7
V: TRBV30
D: TRBD1
CDR3: CAWSNSGTAISYEQYF
DNA: TGTGCCTGGAGTAATTCTGGGACAGCGATCTCCTACGAGCAGTACTTC

size: many
length: 14
J: TRBJ2-6
V: TRBV2
D: TRBD1
CDR3: CASPDRAGANVLTF
DNA: TGTGCCAGCCCGGACAGGGCTGGGGCCAACGTCCTGACTTTC

size: -
length: 13
J: TRBJ1-2
V: TRBV5-1
D: -
CDR3: CASSFAGMDGYTF
DNA: TGCGCCAGCAGCTTCGCGGGGATGGATGGCTACACCTTC

size: -
length: 14
J: TRBJ1-2
V: TRBV27
D: -
CDR3: CASRPVGDNYGYTF
DNA: TGTGCCAGCAGACCCGTCGGAGATAACTATGGCTACACCTTC

size: -
length: 13
J: TRBJ1-5
V: TRBV20-1
D: -
CDR3: CSASGQGNQPQHF
DNA: TGCAGTGCTAGTGGTCAGGGGAATCAGCCCCAGCATTTT

size: -
length: 15
J: TRBJ2-2
V: TRBV5-4
D: TRBD1
CDR3: CASLAGDRATGELFF
DNA: TGTGCCAGCCTGGCGGGGGACAGGGCCACCGGGGAGCTGTTTTTT

size: -
length: 12
J: TRBJ1-2
V: TRBV30
D: -
CDR3: CAWSRTVYGYTF
DNA: TGTGCCTGGAGTCGGACAGTCTATGGCTACACCTTC

size: -
length: 17
J: TRBJ2-3
V: TRBV2
D: TRBD1
CDR3: CASSEETGEFLTDTQYF
DNA: TGTGCCAGCAGTGAAGAGACAGGGGAATTCTTGACAGATACGCAGTATTTT

size: -
length: 16
J: TRBJ2-7
V: TRBV28
D: TRBD1
CDR3: CASFAESRTGSYEQYF
DNA: TGTGCCAGCTTTGCTGAAAGTCGGACAGGCTCCTACGAGCAGTACTTC

size: -
length: 20
J: TRBJ2-3
V: TRBV18
D: TRBD2
CDR3: CASSPPQTSGDSFATDTQYF
DNA: TGTGCCAGCTCACCGCCGCAAACTAGCGGGGACAGCTTTGCCACAGATACGCAGTATTTT

size: -
length: 16
J: TRBJ2-7
V: TRBV10-3
D: TRBD2
CDR3: CAIGQRLAGEGDEQYF
DNA: TGTGCCATAGGGCAGCGACTAGCGGGAGAAGGTGACGAGCAGTACTTC

size: -
length: 14
J: TRBJ1-4
V: TRBV7-9
D: -
CDR3: CASSHGATNEKLFF
DNA: TGTGCCAGCAGCCACGGTGCAACTAATGAAAAACTGTTTTTT

size: few
length: 17
J: TRBJ2-1
V: TRBV27
D: -
CDR3: CASTARNDAVGYNEQFF
DNA: TGTGCCAGCACAGCCCGGAATGACGCAGTCGGGTACAATGAGCAGTTCTTC

size: -
length: 13
J: TRBJ2-1
V: TRBV7-8
D: -
CDR3: CASSPRTTNEQFF
DNA: TGTGCCAGCAGCCCACGGACTACCAATGAGCAGTTCTTC

size: -
length: 12
J: TRBJ2-1
V: TRBV28
D: TRBD2
CDR3: CASTSLAGFQFF
DNA: TGTGCCAGCACCAGTCTAGCGGGGTTTCAGTTCTTC

size: -
length: 11
J: TRBJ1-2
V: TRBV29-1
D: -
CDR3: CSVLGGYGYTF
DNA: TGCAGCGTTTTGGGGGGCTATGGCTACACCTTC

size: -
length: 14
J: TRBJ2-1
V: TRBV27
D: -
CDR3: CASSLVELPDEQFF
DNA: TGTGCCAGCAGTTTAGTGGAACTACCTGATGAGCAGTTCTTC

size: -
length: 16
J: TRBJ2-5
V: TRBV4-2
D: -
CDR3: CASSQGVGAGASIQYF
DNA: TGTGCCAGCAGCCAGGGGGTTGGGGCGGGGGCTAGCATCCAGTACTTC

size: -
length: 13
J: TRBJ1-5
V: TRBV6-4
D: -
CDR3: CASSDPLGQPQHF
DNA: TGTGCCAGCAGTGACCCTCTCGGGCAGCCCCAGCATTTT

size: -
length: 15
J: TRBJ2-3
V: TRBV30
D: -
CDR3: CAWSVTGGAMDTQYF
DNA: TGTGCCTGGAGTGTAACTGGGGGCGCGATGGATACGCAGTATTTT

size: -
length: 15
J: TRBJ1-4
V: TRBV7-2
D: -
CDR3: CASSLRQMTNEKLFF
DNA: TGTGCCAGCAGCCTCAGACAGATGACTAATGAAAAACTGTTTTTT

size: -
length: 16
J: TRBJ2-1
V: TRBV14
D: TRBD2
CDR3: CASSLGTSGRAYEQFF
DNA: TGTGCCAGCAGCCTTGGGACTAGCGGGAGAGCGTATGAGCAGTTCTTC

size: few
length: 16
J: TRBJ1-1
V: TRBV27
D: TRBD1
CDR3: CASGFLGGSKNTEAFF
DNA: TGTGCCAGCGGATTTCTAGGGGGCAGTAAGAACACTGAAGCTTTCTTT

size: -
length: 14
J: TRBJ1-1
V: TRBV2
D: -
CDR3: CASRAFGIPPEAFF
DNA: TGTGCCAGCAGGGCTTTCGGGATACCGCCTGAAGCTTTCTTT

size: -
length: 15
J: TRBJ2-1
V: TRBV11-3
D: -
CDR3: CASSLDASSGYEQFF
DNA: TGTGCCAGCAGCCTAGACGCCTCCAGCGGCTATGAGCAGTTCTTC

size: -
length: 17
J: TRBJ2-5
V: TRBV7-7
D: TRBD1
CDR3: CASSLAWTGGRQETQYF
DNA: TGTGCCAGCAGCTTAGCCTGGACAGGGGGCCGCCAAGAGACCCAGTACTTC

size: -
length: 15
J: TRBJ1-4
V: TRBV9
D: TRBD1
CDR3: CASSVGGQGMRKLFF
DNA: TGTGCCAGCAGCGTCGGGGGACAGGGTATGCGAAAACTGTTTTTT

size: -
length: 17
J: TRBJ2-1
V: TRBV7-3
D: TRBD2
CDR3: CASSLRLAGGEGHEQFF
DNA: TGTGCCAGCAGCCTACGACTAGCGGGAGGGGAAGGGCATGAGCAGTTCTTC

size: -
length: 15
J: TRBJ2-3
V: TRBV24-1
D: TRBD2
CDR3: CATSDPSGRADTQYF
DNA: TGTGCCACCAGTGACCCAAGCGGGAGGGCGGATACGCAGTATTTT

size: -
length: 15
J: TRBJ2-1
V: TRBV30
D: TRBD2
CDR3: CAWALLAGGGNEQFF
DNA: TGTGCCTGGGCCCTGCTAGCGGGAGGGGGGAATGAGCAGTTCTTC

size: -
length: 16
J: TRBJ2-1
V: TRBV15
D: TRBD2
CDR3: CATSRDRLAGVNEQFF
DNA: TGTGCCACCAGCAGAGATCGCCTAGCGGGTGTCAATGAGCAGTTCTTC

size: -
length: 15
J: TRBJ1-4
V: TRBV5-1
D: -
CDR3: CASSSFTATNEKLFF
DNA: TGCGCCAGCAGCTCCTTTACTGCAACTAATGAAAAACTGTTTTTT

size: -
length: 16
J: TRBJ1-1
V: TRBV11-2
D: -
CDR3: CASSLGRPRLNTEAFF
DNA: TGTGCCAGCAGCTTAGGGCGTCCGCGGTTGAACACTGAAGCTTTCTTT

size: -
length: 11
J: TRBJ2-1
V: TRBV20-1
D: -
CDR3: CSATSVPEQFF
DNA: TGCAGTGCTACCAGTGTCCCCGAGCAGTTCTTC

size: -
length: 12
J: TRBJ1-1
V: TRBV3-1/TRBV3-2
D: -
CDR3: CASSYYNNEAFF
DNA: TGTGCCAGCAGCTATTACAACAATGAAGCTTTCTTT

size: once
length: 14
J: TRBJ1-2
V: TRBV2
D: -
CDR3: CASGGFTGRYGYTF
DNA: TGTGCCAGCGGTGGGTTTACAGGCCGCTATGGCTACACCTTC

size: -
length: 13
J: TRBJ2-1
V: TRBV6-5
D: -
CDR3: CASSYAEIGEQFF
DNA: TGTGCCAGCAGTTACGCGGAGATTGGGGAGCAGTTCTTC

size: -
length: 18
J: TRBJ1-1
V: TRBV27
D: TRBD1
CDR3: CASSLFPNRGGMNTEAFF
DNA: TGTGCCAGCAGCCTGTTTCCGAACAGGGGGGGCATGAACACTGAAGCTTTCTTT

size: -
length: 16
J: TRBJ2-1
V: TRBV4-3
D: TRBD2
CDR3: CASSQRSGRDYNEQFF
DNA: TGCGCCAGCAGCCAAAGAAGCGGGAGGGACTACAATGAGCAGTTCTTC

size: -
length: 11
J: TRBJ2-1
V: TRBV20-1
D: -
CDR3: CSARFRNEQFF
DNA: TGCAGTGCTAGATTCCGGAATGAGCAGTTCTTC

size: -
length: 17
J: TRBJ1-1
V: TRBV7-9
D: TRBD1
CDR3: CASSFKPTGAQNTEAFF
DNA: TGTGCCAGCAGCTTCAAACCGACAGGGGCCCAGAACACTGAAGCTTTCTTT

size: -
length: 11
J: TRBJ1-2
V: TRBV10-3
D: -
CDR3: CAISGQTGYTF
DNA: TGTGCCATCTCTGGACAGACCGGCTACACCTTC

size: -
length: 15
J: TRBJ2-5
V: TRBV2
D: TRBD2
CDR3: CASSIISGGGETQYF
DNA: TGTGCCAGCAGTATTATTAGCGGGGGGGGAGAGACCCAGTACTTC

size: -
length: 13
J: TRBJ1-2
V: TRBV27
D: -
CDR3: CASSLSTNYGYTF
DNA: TGTGCCAGCAGTTTATCTACTAACTATGGCTACACCTTC

size: -
length: 17
J: TRBJ1-1
V: TRBV27
D: TRBD1
CDR3: CASSSGQGARKTTEAFF
DNA: TGTGCCAGCAGTTCGGGACAGGGGGCGCGAAAAACGACTGAAGCTTTCTTT

size: -
length: 17
J: TRBJ1-1
V: TRBV27
D: TRBD1
CDR3: CASSLNRGPLMNTEAFF
DNA: TGTGCCAGCAGTTTAAACAGGGGGCCGCTCATGAACACTGAAGCTTTCTTT

size: -
length: 17
J: TRBJ2-5
V: TRBV28
D: TRBD1
CDR3: CASSSLLGQGAEETQYF
DNA: TGTGCCAGCAGTTCCCTCCTAGGACAGGGGGCCGAAGAGACCCAGTACTTC

size: few
length: 16
J: TRBJ1-6
V: TRBV27
D: TRBD1
CDR3: CASSLSETGYHSPLHF
DNA: TGTGCCAGCAGTTTATCTGAGACAGGGTATCATTCACCCCTCCACTTT

size: -
length: 17
J: TRBJ2-1
V: TRBV18
D: TRBD2
CDR3: CASSRLAGGGSYNEQFF
DNA: TGTGCCAGCTCACGACTAGCGGGAGGGGGGTCCTACAATGAGCAGTTCTTC

size: -
length: 14
J: TRBJ2-7
V: TRBV7-9
D: TRBD1
CDR3: CASTRQGAGYEQYF
DNA: TGTGCCAGCACCCGACAGGGGGCCGGCTACGAGCAGTACTTC

size: -
length: 15
J: TRBJ1-1
V: TRBV5-1
D: -
CDR3: CASRFIPGENTEAFF
DNA: TGCGCCAGCAGGTTCATCCCCGGGGAGAACACTGAAGCTTTCTTT

size: -
length: 15
J: TRBJ1-2
V: TRBV28
D: -
CDR3: CASSYLTDMNYGYTF
DNA: TGTGCCAGCAGTTATCTGACAGATATGAACTATGGCTACACCTTC

size: -
length: 15
J: TRBJ1-2
V: TRBV7-8
D: -
CDR3: CASSASIRTYNGYTF
DNA: TGTGCCAGCAGCGCTAGCATCCGGACTTATAATGGCTACACCTTC

size: -
length: 14
J: TRBJ2-5
V: TRBV2
D: TRBD2
CDR3: CASSGGTSGETQYF
DNA: TGTGCCAGCAGTGGGGGGACTAGCGGAGAGACCCAGTACTTC

size: -
length: 11
J: TRBJ1-6
V: TRBV6-6
D: -
CDR3: CASTGSFPLHF
DNA: TGTGCCAGCACTGGTAGTTTCCCCCTCCACTTT

size: once
length: 15
J: TRBJ2-7
V: TRBV18
D: TRBD2
CDR3: CASSPGLAGSYEQYF
DNA: TGTGCCAGCTCACCAGGACTAGCGGGGTCCTACGAGCAGTACTTC

size: once
length: 14
J: TRBJ2-2
V: TRBV10-3
D: -
CDR3: CAISESTGAGELFF
DNA: TGTGCCATCAGTGAGTCGACCGGGGCCGGGGAGCTGTTTTTT

size: -
length: 17
J: TRBJ2-6
V: TRBV5-1
D: -
CDR3: CASSYNSLPEGANVLTF
DNA: TGCGCCAGCAGCTATAACAGCCTCCCCGAAGGGGCCAACGTCCTGACTTTC